This T cell receptor beta chain was identified during a study of graft-versus-host responses after intestinal transplantation. A word on this clone: Antigen specificity is unknown.

Trimming removed 4 bases at V and 2 bases at J, with 9 bases between. Germline CDR1 and CDR2: MNHEY and SMNVEV (reference sequence). The CDR3 has 15 amino acids. Graft samples were processed, releasing intraepithelial and lamina propria lymphocytes. General observations from the study: Declining HvG levels early post-transplant were linked to peak circulating GvH clone levels. Analysis identified GvH clones in recipient marrow, with some appearing first in ileum or blood.

Assay: immunoSEQ multiplex PCR; the TCRdb copy retains only in-frame clones and omits some. The sample includes 15,000 to 20,000 clones, about 83% of them seen just once. The clonotype was recovered from a human patient who received an intestinal transplant, so some T cells may come from the graft donor. Specimen: ileum tissue, collected roughly 620 days after intestinal transplantation. The V and J genes are TRBV27 and TRBJ1-6; weak D call: TRBD1 (5 bases). The CDR3 bases are TGTGCCAGCAGTTGGGGGGGGACCTATAATTCACCCCTCCACTTT. Its translation: CASSWGGTYNSPLHF.